This T cell receptor beta chain was obtained from a study of response to subunit inactivated influenza vaccine. This clonotype was counted a few times. Trimming cost V 4 bases and J 8 bases, with 13 bases left between them. CDR1 is MGHRA and CDR2 is YSYEKL in the germline V gene. CDR3 length: 13 amino acids. TCRdb called the RT-PCR reads again in MiXCR, with one record for every CDR3 protein. The profile shows 500,000 to 600,000 distinct CDR3 sequences, approximately 10% of them singletons. The same sample was also used in a study of T cells expressing NK-cell markers. That study adds: In generating TCR beta cDNA, 5'RACE template switching with UMIs was used. Sorted CD3+CD56+NKG2C+, CD3+CD56+NKG2C- and CD3+CD56-NKG2C+ T-cell subsets were beta-chain profiled. Seven of the eight sequenced donors were HCMV-seropositive; one was seronegative. The CD3+CD56-NKG2C+ fraction of a handful of donors was also led by these clonotypes.

The chain employs TRBV4-1 and TRBJ2-3, with TRBD2 as a possible D gene (6 bases). This specimen consisted of PBMCs from blood, obtained on the day of vaccination. This clonotype originated in a man aged 50-60 years who received an inactivated influenza vaccine. Here the CDR3 DNA reads TGCGCCAGCAGCCTACAACGGAGGGGTACGCAGTATTTT. Translation gives CASSLQRRGTQYF.